The 14 T cell receptor beta chains below come from one sample, sequenced in a study of T cell changes during pregnancy in multiple sclerosis. TCRdb's copy holds only in-frame clones and misses some; the assay was immunoSEQ multiplex PCR. The sample holds tens of thousands of clones, around 92% seen once. This sample comprised peripheral blood, obtained in the third trimester of pregnancy. These TCRs come from a female donor in good health, enrolled as a control in a pregnancy study.

The chain recombines TRBV9 with TRBJ2-1, with a possible D match to TRBD1 (5 bases). Between the trimmed V and J ends, which lost 0 bases and 7 bases, there was a span of 11 bases. The germline gives CDR1 SGDLS, CDR2 YYNGEE. The length of the CDR3 is 14 residues. As DNA, the CDR3 is TGTGCCAGCAGCGTAGTATGGGGCTGGAATGAGCAGTTCTTC. This translates into CASSVVWGWNEQFF.

The chain recombines TRBV27 with TRBJ2-1; a possible D gene is TRBD1 (6 bases). CDR3 size: 13 residues. V was pared by 7 bases and J by 5 bases, with 12 bases between. Germline V gene lookup returns CDR1 MNHEY and CDR2 SMNVEV (reference sequence). The CDR3 DNA reads as TGTGCCAGCACCGTTGGGGGCGACAATGAGCAGTTCTTC. Translating gives CASTVGGDNEQFF.

The gene calls are TRBV29-1 and TRBJ2-3; 8 nucleotides line up with TRBD2. Germline loops: CDR1 SQVTM, CDR2 ANQGSEA. This CDR3 has 14 amino acids. In DNA form, the CDR3 reads TGCAGTGCTCGAGGCGGGGGGCGTACAGATACGCAGTATTTT. This codes for CSARGGGRTDTQYF.

The gene calls are TRBV5-1 and TRBJ2-3; TRBD2 might be the D (7 bases). The CDR3 covers 16 residues. Germline assignment: CDR1 SGHRS and CDR2 YFSETQ. V was pared by 3 bases and J by 2 bases, with 16 bases between. This chain's CDR3 is CASSSRGRGATDTQYF. The CDR3 DNA reads TGCGCCAGCAGCTCCCGGGGGAGGGGGGCCACAGATACGCAGTATTTT.

The V call is TRBV28, the J call TRBJ1-2; possible D gene TRBD1, 5 bases. The ends were cut back, 1 base at V and 2 bases at J, with 11 bases in the middle. The germline V gene has CDR1 MDHEN and CDR2 SYDVKM. The CDR3 totals 15 residues. As DNA, the CDR3 is TGTGCCAGCAGTTTATCGATGCCAGGGAACTATGGCTACACCTTC. It codes for CASSLSMPGNYGYTF.

This rearrangement joins TRBV6-1 to TRBJ2-3; no clear D gene. The CDR3 is 12 amino acids. Germline lookup yields CDR1 MNHNS and CDR2 SASEGT. V dropped 6 bases and J dropped 2 bases, with 6 bases sitting between them. CDR3 in DNA: TGTGCCAGCAGGACAACCACAGATACGCAGTATTTT. The encoded protein is CASRTTTDTQYF.

This rearrangement joins TRBV29-1 to TRBJ1-1, with a weak D call TRBD1 (5 bases). V lost 2 bases and J lost 3, with 10 bases in between. Germline assignment: CDR1 SQVTM and CDR2 ANQGSEA. There are 13 residues in the CDR3. The CDR3 DNA reads as TGCAGCGTTGAAAGCCAGACAGACACTGAAGCTTTCTTT. This encodes CSVESQTDTEAFF.

The CDR3 here is CSVVGGTYNEQFF. In DNA form, the CDR3 reads TGCAGCGTTGTGGGGGGGACATACAATGAGCAGTTCTTC. The chain recombines TRBV29-1 with TRBJ2-1; a possible D gene is TRBD2 (7 bases). The germline CDR1 and CDR2 sequences are SQVTM and ANQGSEA. V was trimmed by 4 bases and J by 4 bases, leaving 11 bases between them. The CDR3 spans 13 residues.

The gene calls are TRBV27 and TRBJ1-1, with unresolved D. CDR1 is MNHEY and CDR2 is SMNVEV in the germline V gene (reference sequence). The V and J ends lost 6 bases and 3 bases respectively, with 20 bases between them. This CDR3 is built from 16 residues. The chain's CDR3 is CASSRLPGGEDTEAFF. The CDR3 DNA follows: TGTGCCAGCAGCCGTTTGCCCGGCGGGGAAGACACTGAAGCTTTCTTT.

This clone was detected only once. The rearrangement links TRBV9 to TRBJ2-3, with no clear D. The CDR3 has 13 residues. The germline V and J ends were trimmed by 0 bases and 4 bases, with 6 bases remaining between them. CDR1 and CDR2 from the germline V gene are SGDLS and YYNGEE. The CDR3 sequence is CASSVAAADTQYF. For the CDR3, the DNA is TGTGCCAGCAGCGTAGCGGCGGCAGATACGCAGTATTTT. The whole variable domain, remainder taken from reference TRBV9 and TRBJ2-3, is DSGVTQTPKHLITATGQRVTLRCSPRSGDLSVYWYQQSLDQGLQFLIQYYNGEERAKGNILERFSAQQFPDLHSELNLSSLELGDSALYFCASSVAAADTQYFGPGTRLTVL.

The chain couples TRBV27 to TRBJ1-2, with D possibly matching TRBD1 (5 bases). CDR3 length: 16 residues. The V and J ends lost 4 bases and 8 bases respectively, with 23 bases between them. The germline V gene encodes CDR1 MNHEY and CDR2 SMNVEV (reference sequence). The CDR3 nucleotides are TGTGCCAGCAGTTCCCTCATAGGGCGGGCCGGGGGGGGCTACACCTTC. Protein sequence: CASSSLIGRAGGGYTF.

This chain links TRBV5-1 with TRBJ2-3; TRBD2 aligns across 13 bases. The length of the CDR3 is 15 residues. Per the germline V gene, CDR1 is SGHRS and CDR2 is YFSETQ. Trimming removed 4 bases from V and 6 bases from J; junction bases left unmatched: 5. The CDR3 bases are TGCGCCAGCAGCCCGACTAGCGGGGGGAGGGATACGCAGTATTTT. Translated, it gives CASSPTSGGRDTQYF.

This chain uses TRBV7-9 with TRBJ1-1; D might be TRBD1 (5 bases). The CDR3 covers 17 residues. Germline V gene lookup returns CDR1 SEHNR and CDR2 FQNEAQ (reference sequence). Trimming cost V 4 bases and J 1 base, with 19 bases left between them. CDR3 nucleotide sequence: TGTGCCAGCAGCTGGCCGATTGCCCTGACAGCGAACACTGAAGCTTTCTTT. Residues: CASSWPIALTANTEAFF.

This chain uses TRBV19 with TRBJ2-7; 9 nucleotides match TRBD1. V was clipped by 8 bases and J by 1 base; unmatched bases: 6. CDR1 and CDR2 (germline): LNHDA, SQIVND (reference sequence). The CDR3 contains 14 residues. The CDR3 DNA is TGTGCCAGTTCCGGGACAGGGATATCCTACGAGCAGTACTTC. This translates into CASSGTGISYEQYF. The whole variable domain, filled in from reference TRBV19 and TRBJ2-7, reads DGGITQSPKYLFRKEGQNVTLSCEQNLNHDAMYWYRQDPGQGLRLIYYSQIVNDFQKGDIAEGYSVSREKKESFPLTVTSAQKNPTAFYLCASSGTGISYEQYFGPGTRLTVT.